One and the same sample provided the 19 T cell receptor beta chains below, sequenced in a study of T and B cells in COVID-19 patients. BIOMED2 TRB-A/B primer pools were used in multiplex TRB PCR. MiXCR was run by TCRdb on the multiplex PCR reads, yielding one entry per CDR3 protein. Of some 16,000 distinct CDR3 sequences detected, 28% appear once; the ten largest clones hold 4% to 4.5%. TRB was amplified from approximately 250-500 ng of blood genomic DNA. Sequenced material: blood. The origin of the receptors is a human donor who had recovered from COVID-19.

This clonotype has at least ten counts. The chain joins TRBV19 to TRBJ1-1; the match to TRBD1 covers 9 bases. Germline CDR1 reads LNHDA; CDR2 reads SQIVND (reference sequence). V trimming: 6 bases; J trimming: 6 bases; junction bases outside the gene matches: 8. This CDR3 region has 14 residues. CDR3 DNA: TGTGCCAGTAGGAGGGACAGGGTAGACCCTGAAGCTTTCTTT. Protein: CASRRDRVDPEAFF.

By sample fraction, this clonotype is medium-sized. This sequence joins TRBV19 and TRBJ2-3, with no clear D. This CDR3 region has 14 residues. Germline loops: CDR1 LNHDA, CDR2 SQIVND (reference sequence). V was trimmed by 11 bases and J by 0 bases, leaving 15 bases between them. In DNA form, the CDR3 reads TGTGCCTCCCCCCTTCTCGAGAGCACAGATACGCAGTATTTT. It is translated as CASPLLESTDTQYF.

The chain is built from TRBV6-5 and TRBJ2-7; a possible D gene is TRBD2 (9 bases). The V and J ends lost 10 bases and 1 base respectively, with 17 bases between them. Germline V gene sequence: CDR1 MNHEY, CDR2 SVGAGI. The CDR3 is 14 residues long. The CDR3 is CATQGAGGSYEQYF. The CDR3 DNA is TGTGCCACCCAGGGGGCGGGGGGGTCCTACGAGCAGTACTTC.

The genes are TRBV27 and TRBJ1-2; 7 nucleotides agree with TRBD1. J gave up 6 bases and V 5 bases, and 6 bases lay outside the gene matches. Looked up from germline, CDR1 is MNHEY and CDR2 is SMNVEV (reference sequence). CDR3 size: 13 residues. The CDR3 DNA reads as TGTGCCAGCAGTCCGGGACAGCGGCATGGCTACACCTTC. Amino acid sequence: CASSPGQRHGYTF.

By frequency in the sample, this clonotype is medium-sized. This chain connects TRBV18 to TRBJ1-4; D remains ambiguous. Trimming pared 4 bases from V and 7 bases from J, leaving 16 bases between. The CDR3 is 15 amino acids. Germline CDR1 reads KGHSH; CDR2 reads LQKENI. CDR3 nucleotides: TGTGCCAGCTCACTACTAGGCCAGCGGACTGAAAAACTGTTTTTT. This encodes CASSLLGQRTEKLFF.

The chain uses TRBV7-2 and TRBJ2-3, with 15 nucleotides matching TRBD2. CDR3 length equals 16 residues. In germline, CDR1 is SGHTA, CDR2 FQGNSA. Trimming removed 4 bases from V and 4 bases from J; junction bases left unmatched: 3. The chain's CDR3 is CASSSGLAGGADTQYF. The CDR3, as DNA: TGTGCCAGCAGCTCGGGACTAGCGGGGGGAGCAGATACGCAGTATTTT.

This clonotype has a handful of counts. The chain carries TRBV12-3 or TRBV12-4 and TRBJ2-7; D possibly corresponds to TRBD2 (5 bases). Trimming removed 6 bases at V and 0 bases at J, with 18 bases between. The CDR3 covers 16 residues. The CDR3 sequence: CASSLSFGDSSYEQYF. The CDR3 nucleotides are TGTGCCAGCAGCCTTTCTTTCGGGGATAGCTCCTACGAGCAGTACTTC.

The J gene is TRBJ2-5, the V gene TRBV28, with D unclear. Germline assignment: CDR1 MDHEN and CDR2 SYDVKM. Trimming removed 11 bases from V and 3 bases from J, with 10 bases in between. The CDR3 is 11 amino acids. The DNA of the CDR3 is TGTGCCTGCGGACGGAAAGAGACCCAGTACTTC. Amino acid sequence: CACGRKETQYF.

This clonotype has just a few counts. This chain uses TRBV18 with TRBJ1-1; no clear D. Germline CDR1 reads KGHSH; CDR2 reads LQKENI. The V gene lost 3 bases and the J gene lost 7 bases, with 9 bases spanning the gap. This CDR3 region has 12 residues. The CDR3: CASSPLVNEAFF. For the CDR3, the DNA is TGTGCCAGCTCACCCCTGGTTAATGAAGCTTTCTTT.

The V and J genes are TRBV6-1 and TRBJ1-1, with TRBD1 matching 8 bases. The CDR3 covers 14 residues. V trimming: 4 bases; J trimming: 1 base; junction bases outside the gene matches: 2. In germline, CDR1 is MNHNS, CDR2 SASEGT. CDR3 DNA: TGTGCCAGCAGTGCAGGACAGGGGAACACTGAAGCTTTCTTT. Its protein is CASSAGQGNTEAFF.

This clonotype was detected only a few times. J is TRBJ2-3 and V is TRBV6-2 or TRBV6-3; D gene ambiguous. Germline V gives CDR1 MNHEY, CDR2 SVGEGT. V was shortened by 0 bases and J by 3 bases, with 10 bases between the two germline ends. The CDR3 is 15 amino acids. CDR3: CASSYSSRRTDTQYF. The CDR3 DNA sequence: TGTGCCAGCAGTTACTCGAGCCGTAGAACAGATACGCAGTATTTT.

This clonotype appeared a single time. The chain couples TRBV28 to TRBJ2-1, with D possibly matching TRBD2 (6 bases). Trimming cost V 3 bases and J 0 bases, with 15 bases left between them. The CDR3 has 17 amino acids. The V gene's germline CDR1 is MDHEN and CDR2 SYDVKM. The CDR3 DNA follows: TGTGCCAGCAGTTTTTTTGGCGGGGAAAGCTCCTACAATGAGCAGTTCTTC. Encoded protein: CASSFFGGESSYNEQFF.

This clonotype is classed as medium-sized. One end of the junction fails to match germline, which may point to a read error. The gene calls are TRBV6-5 and TRBJ2-2; no definite D call. The length of the CDR3 is 13 residues. Germline V gives CDR1 MNHEY, CDR2 SVGAGI. Here the CDR3 reads CASSYRDTRELFF. In DNA form, the CDR3 reads TGTGCCAGCAGTTACCGTGACACCCGGGAGCTGTTTTTT.

The rearrangement links TRBV4-3 to TRBJ2-3; 9 bases agree with TRBD2. The J segment lost 2 bases and the V segment lost 2 bases, leaving 5 bases of the junction unmatched. In germline, CDR1 is LGHNA, CDR2 YSLEER. This CDR3 is 16 amino acids long. In DNA, the CDR3 is TGCGCCAGCAGCCAAACCCGCGGGGGGGTCACAGATACGCAGTATTTT. This gives the protein CASSQTRGGVTDTQYF.

This clonotype showed up just a few times. The genes are TRBV6-5 and TRBJ1-1; D is undetermined. There are 10 residues in the CDR3. Germline loops: CDR1 MNHEY, CDR2 SVGAGI. V gave up 6 bases and J gave up 11 bases, with 10 bases separating them. The chain's CDR3 is CASSPTGAFF. In DNA, the CDR3 is TGTGCCAGCAGCCCAACCGGGGCTTTCTTT.

This clonotype showed up many times. The chain couples TRBV6-6 to TRBJ1-6; 10 nucleotides match TRBD1. V gave up 6 bases and J gave up 8 bases; unmatched junction bases: 4. CDR3 length: 14 amino acids. Germline V gene lookup returns CDR1 MNHNY and CDR2 SVGAGI (reference sequence). The chain's CDR3 is CASRTGTGDSPLHF. CDR3 coding DNA: TGTGCCAGCAGGACCGGGACAGGGGATTCACCCCTCCACTTT.

The V gene is TRBV6-2 or TRBV6-3, the J gene TRBJ2-7, with TRBD1 identical over 7 bases. With V trimmed by 5 bases and J by 2 bases, 6 bases remained unmatched. Germline V CDR1 and CDR2: MNHEY, SVGEGT. The length of the CDR3 is 14 residues. CDR3 DNA sequence: TGTGCCAGCAGTCCCCCGGGACAGACCTACGAGCAGTACTTC. Its translation is CASSPPGQTYEQYF.

In its sample, this clonotype is medium-sized. The V and J genes are TRBV6-5 and TRBJ2-7, with 7 positions matching TRBD2. Per germline, CDR1 MNHEY and CDR2 SVGAGI. Losses at the gene ends were 5 bases for V and 5 bases for J; bases not matched to a gene: 3. This CDR3 is 12 amino acids long. CDR3 sequence: CASSPAGDEQYF. CDR3 DNA: TGTGCCAGCAGTCCCGCGGGGGACGAGCAGTACTTC.

The chain links TRBV6-5 to TRBJ1-1; a possible D gene is TRBD1 (5 bases). Germline V gene lookup returns CDR1 MNHEY and CDR2 SVGAGI. V gave up 6 bases and J gave up 0 bases, with 17 bases separating them. This CDR3 has 16 amino acids. The CDR3: CASRKIRGGMNTEAFF. DNA of the CDR3: TGTGCCAGCAGAAAAATTCGGGGGGGGATGAACACTGAAGCTTTCTTT.